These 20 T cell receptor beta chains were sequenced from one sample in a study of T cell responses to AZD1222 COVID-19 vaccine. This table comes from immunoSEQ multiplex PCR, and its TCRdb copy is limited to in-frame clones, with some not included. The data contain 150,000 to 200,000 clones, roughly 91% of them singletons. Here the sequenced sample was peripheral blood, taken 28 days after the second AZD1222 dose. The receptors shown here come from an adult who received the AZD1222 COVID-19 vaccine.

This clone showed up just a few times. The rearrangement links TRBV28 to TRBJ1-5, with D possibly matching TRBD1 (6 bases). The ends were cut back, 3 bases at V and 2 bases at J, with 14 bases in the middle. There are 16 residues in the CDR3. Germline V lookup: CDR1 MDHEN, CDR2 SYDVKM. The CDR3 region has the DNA TGTGCCAGCAGTTTCCGGACAGATTTCGGCAATCAGCCCCAGCATTTT. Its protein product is CASSFRTDFGNQPQHF.

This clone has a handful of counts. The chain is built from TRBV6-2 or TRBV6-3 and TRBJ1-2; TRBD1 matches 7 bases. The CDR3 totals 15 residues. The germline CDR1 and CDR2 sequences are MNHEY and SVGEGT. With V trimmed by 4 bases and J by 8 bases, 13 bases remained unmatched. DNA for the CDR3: TGTGCCAGCAGTTCCGACCGGGACAGACCCGAGGGCTACACCTTC. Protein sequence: CASSSDRDRPEGYTF.

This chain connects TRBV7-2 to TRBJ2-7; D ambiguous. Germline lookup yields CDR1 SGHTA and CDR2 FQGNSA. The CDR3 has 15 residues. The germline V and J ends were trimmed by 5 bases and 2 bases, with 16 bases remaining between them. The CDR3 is CASSVTISVPYEQYF. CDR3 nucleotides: TGTGCCAGCAGCGTCACCATCAGCGTTCCCTACGAGCAGTACTTC.

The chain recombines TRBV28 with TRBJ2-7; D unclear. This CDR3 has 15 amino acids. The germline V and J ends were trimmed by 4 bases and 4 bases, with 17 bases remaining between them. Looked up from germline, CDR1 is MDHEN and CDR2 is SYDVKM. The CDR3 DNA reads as TGTGCCAGCAGTTCCACTATACTCTCCCAATACGAGCAGTACTTC. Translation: CASSSTILSQYEQYF.

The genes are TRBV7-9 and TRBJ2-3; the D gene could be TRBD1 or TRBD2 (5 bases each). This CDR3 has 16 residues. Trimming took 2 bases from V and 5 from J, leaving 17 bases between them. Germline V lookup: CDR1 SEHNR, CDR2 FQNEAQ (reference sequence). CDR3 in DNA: TGTGCCAGCAGCTTACACCGGGACCTCGGAGGAGATACGCAGTATTTT. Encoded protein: CASSLHRDLGGDTQYF.

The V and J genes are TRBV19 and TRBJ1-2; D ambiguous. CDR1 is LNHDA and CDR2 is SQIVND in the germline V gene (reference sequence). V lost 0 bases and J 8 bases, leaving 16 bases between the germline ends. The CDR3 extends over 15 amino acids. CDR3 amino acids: CASSIELRAFGGYTF. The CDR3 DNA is TGTGCCAGTAGTATAGAATTGAGGGCGTTTGGAGGCTACACCTTC.

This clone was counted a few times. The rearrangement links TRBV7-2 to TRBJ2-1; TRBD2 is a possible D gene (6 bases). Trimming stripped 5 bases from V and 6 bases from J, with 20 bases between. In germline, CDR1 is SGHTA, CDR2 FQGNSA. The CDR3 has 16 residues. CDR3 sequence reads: CASSIPGLGAPNEQFF. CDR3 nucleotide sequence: TGTGCCAGCAGCATCCCGGGACTCGGGGCCCCCAATGAGCAGTTCTTC.

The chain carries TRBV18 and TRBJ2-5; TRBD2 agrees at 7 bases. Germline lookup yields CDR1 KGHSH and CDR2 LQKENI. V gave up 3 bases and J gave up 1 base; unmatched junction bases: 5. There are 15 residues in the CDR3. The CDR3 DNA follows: TGTGCCAGCTCACCTGGGGGAGGGGTCCAAGAGACCCAGTACTTC. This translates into CASSPGGGVQETQYF.

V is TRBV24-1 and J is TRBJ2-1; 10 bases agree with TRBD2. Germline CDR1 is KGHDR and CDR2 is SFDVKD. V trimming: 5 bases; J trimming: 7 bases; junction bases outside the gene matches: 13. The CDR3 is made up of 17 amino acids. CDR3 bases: TGTGCCACCAGTGCCGTCCCCACTAGCGGGACCTTAAATGAGCAGTTCTTC. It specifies CATSAVPTSGTLNEQFF.

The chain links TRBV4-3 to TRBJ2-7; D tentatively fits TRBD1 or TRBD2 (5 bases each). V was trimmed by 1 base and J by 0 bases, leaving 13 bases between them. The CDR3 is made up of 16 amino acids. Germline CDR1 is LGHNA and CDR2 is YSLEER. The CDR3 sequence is CASSQVPGTSSYEQYF. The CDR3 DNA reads TGCGCCAGCAGCCAAGTTCCAGGGACGAGCTCCTACGAGCAGTACTTC.

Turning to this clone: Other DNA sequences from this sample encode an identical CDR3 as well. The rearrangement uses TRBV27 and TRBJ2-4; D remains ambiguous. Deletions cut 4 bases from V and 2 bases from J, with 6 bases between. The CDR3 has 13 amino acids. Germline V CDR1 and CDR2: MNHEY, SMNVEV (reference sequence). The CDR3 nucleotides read TGTGCCAGCAGTTGGGGAACCAAAAACATTCAGTACTTC. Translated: CASSWGTKNIQYF.

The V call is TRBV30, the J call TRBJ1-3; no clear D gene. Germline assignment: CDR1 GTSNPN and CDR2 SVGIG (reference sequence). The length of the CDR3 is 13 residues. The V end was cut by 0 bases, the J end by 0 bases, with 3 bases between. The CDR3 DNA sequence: TGTGCCTGGAGTGTAAGCTCTGGAAACACCATATATTTT. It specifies CAWSVSSGNTIYF.

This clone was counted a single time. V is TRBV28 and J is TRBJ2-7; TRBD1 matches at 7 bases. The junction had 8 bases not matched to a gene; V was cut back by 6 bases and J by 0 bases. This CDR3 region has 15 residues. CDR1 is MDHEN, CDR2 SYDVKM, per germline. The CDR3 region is CASSSPGQTSYEQYF. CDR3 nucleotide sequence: TGTGCCAGCAGCTCCCCGGGACAGACCTCCTACGAGCAGTACTTC.

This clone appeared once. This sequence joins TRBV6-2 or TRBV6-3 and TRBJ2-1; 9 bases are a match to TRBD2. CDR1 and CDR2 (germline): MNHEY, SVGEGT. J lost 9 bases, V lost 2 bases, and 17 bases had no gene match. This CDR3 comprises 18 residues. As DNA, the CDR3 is TGTGCCAGCAGTTACCTTGGACTTGGTCTAGCGGGGTCCACTGAGCAGTTCTTC. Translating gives CASSYLGLGLAGSTEQFF.

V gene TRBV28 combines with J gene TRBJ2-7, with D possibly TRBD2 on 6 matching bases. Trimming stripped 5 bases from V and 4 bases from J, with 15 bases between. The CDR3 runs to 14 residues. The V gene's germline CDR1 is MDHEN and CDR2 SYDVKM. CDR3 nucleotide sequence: TGTGCCAGCAGTCCCCGCGGGGTGGGATACGAGCAGTACTTC. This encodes CASSPRGVGYEQYF.

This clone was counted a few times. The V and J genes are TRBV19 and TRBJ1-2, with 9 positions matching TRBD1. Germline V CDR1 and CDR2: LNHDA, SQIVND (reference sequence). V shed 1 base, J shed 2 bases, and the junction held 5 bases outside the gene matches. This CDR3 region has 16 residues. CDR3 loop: CASSIAVGQGNYGYTF. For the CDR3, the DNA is TGTGCCAGTAGTATAGCGGTAGGACAGGGGAACTATGGCTACACCTTC.

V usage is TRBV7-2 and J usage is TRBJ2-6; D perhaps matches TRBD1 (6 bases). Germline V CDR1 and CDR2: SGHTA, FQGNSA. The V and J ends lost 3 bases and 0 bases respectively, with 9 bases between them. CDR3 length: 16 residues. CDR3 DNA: TGTGCCAGCAGCTTGGACAGATACTCTGGGGCCAACGTCCTGACTTTC. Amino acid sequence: CASSLDRYSGANVLTF.

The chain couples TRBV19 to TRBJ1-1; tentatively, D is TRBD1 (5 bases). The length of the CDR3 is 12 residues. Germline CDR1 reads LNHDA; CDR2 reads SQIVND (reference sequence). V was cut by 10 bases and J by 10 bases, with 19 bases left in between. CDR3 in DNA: TGTGCCACCCTCCGGGACCCCGGGGGAGCTTTCTTT. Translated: CATLRDPGGAFF.

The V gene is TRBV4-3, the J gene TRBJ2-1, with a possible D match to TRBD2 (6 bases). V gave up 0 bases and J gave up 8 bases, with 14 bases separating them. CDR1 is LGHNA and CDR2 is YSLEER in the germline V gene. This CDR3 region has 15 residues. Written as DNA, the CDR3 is TGCGCCAGCAGCCAAGATATGGGGGGAGCTGATGAGCAGTTCTTC. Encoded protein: CASSQDMGGADEQFF.

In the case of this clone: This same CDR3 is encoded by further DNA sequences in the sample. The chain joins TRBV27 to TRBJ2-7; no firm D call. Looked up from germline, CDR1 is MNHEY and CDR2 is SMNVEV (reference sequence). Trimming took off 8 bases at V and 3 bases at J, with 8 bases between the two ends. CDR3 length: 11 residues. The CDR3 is CASSGGYEQYF. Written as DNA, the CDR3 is TGTGCCAGCTCCGGTGGCTACGAGCAGTACTTC.